This is a list of T cell receptor beta chains from one sample in a study of Graves' ophthalmopathy and Graves' hyperthyroidism. TCRdb passed the multiplex PCR reads through MiXCR, listing each CDR3 protein once. The data contain roughly 500,000 distinct CDR3 sequences, 14% of them singletons. Sequencing input: blood. These receptors all stem from a woman in her twenties or thirties with Graves' ophthalmopathy. The CDR3 runs from the conserved cysteine through the conserved F or W. The order of the fields is CDR3 protein, CDR3 DNA, V gene, clone size, J gene, D gene. The D gene is left open where the match is weak. Expanded clones are given a class, and other clones once, few, many or no size at all.

CASSLSPGRGNQPQHF TGCGCCAGCAGCTTGTCGCCAGGGAGAGGCAATCAGCCCCAGCATTTT TRBV5-1 - TRBJ1-5 -
CASSFGRVMRETQYF TGTGCCAGCAGTTTTGGCAGGGTAATGCGCGAGACCCAGTACTTC TRBV12-3/TRBV12-4 many TRBJ2-5 -
CASGAGYGYTF TGTGCTAGTGGGGCAGGGTATGGCTACACCTTC TRBV12-5 - TRBJ1-2 -
CASIPSRAGRETQYF TGCGCCAGCATCCCATCCCGTGCAGGGAGGGAGACCCAGTACTTC TRBV10-1 many TRBJ2-5 -
CASKRQKEAFF TGTGCCTCAAAACGACAGAAGGAAGCTTTCTTT TRBV30 few TRBJ1-1 -
CASKAGGAYEQYF TGTGCCAGCAAGGCGGGGGGGGCCTACGAGCAGTACTTC TRBV6-1 - TRBJ2-7 TRBD2
CASRTGTPQTQYF TGTGCCAGCAGAACCGGGACTCCACAGACCCAGTACTTC TRBV6-2/TRBV6-3 many TRBJ2-5 -
CASSLGTTPLHF TGTGCCAGCAGCCTCGGTACGACACCCCTCCACTTT TRBV6-2/TRBV6-3 many TRBJ1-6 -
CASRLSNTEAFF TGTGCCAGCAGATTATCCAACACTGAAGCTTTCTTT TRBV6-5 many TRBJ1-1 -
CATSRDPDSSSYEQYF TGTGCCACCAGCAGGGACCCGGACAGCAGCTCCTACGAGCAGTACTTC TRBV15 many TRBJ2-7 -
CAWSPLSPGTPPAAQYF TGTGCCTGGAGCCCCCTTTCCCCCGGGACCCCTCCGGCGGCCCAGTACTTC TRBV30 - TRBJ2-5 -
CASSDDRSNYGYTF TGTGCCAGCAGTGACGACAGGAGTAACTATGGCTACACCTTC TRBV2 many TRBJ1-2 -
CATRGGGISYEQYF TGTGCCACAAGAGGGGGGGGGATTTCCTACGAGCAGTACTTC TRBV10-3 - TRBJ2-7 -
CASSLATDFQETQYF TGTGCCAGCAGCTTAGCGACCGACTTCCAAGAGACCCAGTACTTC TRBV7-9 many TRBJ2-5 -
CATSDTPDGEQYF TGTGCCACCAGTGACACCCCGGACGGCGAGCAGTACTTC TRBV24-1 many TRBJ2-7 -